Below, one T cell receptor beta chain is given with its context. Its antigen is unknown. The study ran its PCR with 60 Vbeta and 13 Jbeta primers. Measured with immunoSEQ multiplex PCR; TCRdb has only the in-frame clones, and not every one. In the table there are 70,000 to 85,000 clones, 62% of which are singletons. The data were taken from a study of cytomegalovirus exposure and HLA in healthy donors. Study-wide points: As was reported, the classifier diagnosed cytomegalovirus status with high specificity and sensitivity. Common viral pathogens were later found to be apparently linked to several of the most significant clusters.

The germline CDR1 and CDR2 sequences are LGHNA and YNFKEQ. Trimming cost V 0 bases and J 5 bases; bases outside gene matches: 5. This CDR3 has 16 residues. The TCR comes from a male donor in good health and CMV-seropositive. V usage is TRBV4-2 and J usage is TRBJ2-5, with 11 bases that match TRBD2. Sequencing was done on a sample of PBMCs. The CDR3 loop reads CASSQEALAGGETQYF. The CDR3 coding sequence is TGTGCCAGCAGCCAAGAGGCTCTAGCGGGGGGTGAGACCCAGTACTTC.